These T cell receptor beta chains were read from a single sample in a study of cytotoxic CD8 clonotypes in ibrutinib-treated CLL. Here immunoSEQ multiplex PCR was the method, and the copy in TCRdb shows in-frame clones only, minus some. This sample has 100,000 to 150,000 clones, with 70% to 90% found just once. The specimen comprised PBMCs, sampled after 24 months of ibrutinib treatment. The receptors come from a human donor with chronic lymphocytic leukemia. CDR3s include the opening cysteine and the closing phenylalanine or tryptophan. D genes are given only for firm matches. Part of the rows lack a size; the others show once, few, many or a class for expanded clones.

.	TRBJ2-3	TRBD2	TRBV9	CASSVTSGINTDTQYF	TGTGCCAGCAGCGTCACTAGCGGAATAAACACAGATACGCAGTATTTT
.	TRBJ2-2	.	TRBV19	CASRPTPNTGELFF	TGTGCCAGTAGGCCGACCCCGAACACCGGGGAGCTGTTTTTT
.	TRBJ2-7	.	TRBV11-2	CASSLVLRSSYEQYF	TGTGCCAGCAGCTTAGTACTCCGGAGCTCCTACGAGCAGTACTTC
.	TRBJ2-6	TRBD2	TRBV5-8	CASSFGLAGLSGANVLTF	TGTGCCAGCAGCTTCGGACTAGCGGGATTATCTGGGGCCAACGTCCTGACTTTC
.	TRBJ1-1	.	TRBV18	CASSSDTTVTEAFF	TGTGCCAGCTCATCAGACACCACGGTGACTGAAGCTTTCTTT
.	TRBJ2-1	.	TRBV27	CASSFRDEQFF	TGTGCCAGCAGTTTCCGGGATGAGCAGTTCTTC
few	TRBJ1-2	.	TRBV19	CASSTLHLNYGYTF	TGTGCCAGTAGTACCTTGCACCTTAACTATGGCTACACCTTC
.	TRBJ2-3	.	TRBV27	CASSSIWRADTQYF	TGTGCCAGCAGTAGCATCTGGAGGGCAGATACGCAGTATTTT
.	TRBJ2-7	TRBD2	TRBV27	CASSKLAGGAYEQYF	TGTGCCAGCAGCAAACTAGCGGGAGGCGCCTACGAGCAGTACTTC
.	TRBJ1-2	.	TRBV7-6	CASSPEWIGDGYTF	TGTGCCAGCAGCCCGGAATGGATCGGAGATGGCTACACCTTC
.	TRBJ1-3	.	TRBV7-9	CASSEGQISGNTIYF	TGTGCCAGCAGCGAGGGACAAATCTCTGGAAACACCATATATTTT
.	TRBJ2-3	.	TRBV19	CASSPQGIGTDTQYF	TGTGCCAGTAGTCCTCAGGGGATCGGCACAGATACGCAGTATTTT
.	TRBJ2-4	TRBD1	TRBV7-3	CASSPGTEISNIQYF	TGTGCCAGCAGCCCCGGGACAGAAATTTCCAACATTCAGTACTTC